This TCR beta chain was found in a study of OX40 agonist ivuxolimab in advanced cancers. Overall study: Having had anti-PD-1, anti-PD-L1 or anti-CTLA-4 therapy before was allowed, and around 44% had some.

A few counts support this clone. CDR3 length equals 11 residues. Trimming removed 0 bases from V and 10 bases from J, with 3 bases in between. Looked up from germline, CDR1 is MGHRA and CDR2 is YSYEKL. TCRdb's table, derived via immunoSEQ multiplex PCR, lists solely in-frame clones and lacks some. The sample consists of more than 45,000 clones, approximately 84% of them appearing once. This clonotype was sampled from an adult with an advanced solid tumor such as melanoma, head and neck, liver or kidney cancer. The V and J genes are TRBV4-1 and TRBJ1-4; D is undetermined. The material sequenced was CD4+ or CD8+ T cells sorted from blood, taken in a trial of the OX40 agonist ivuxolimab. The CDR3 region has the DNA TGCGCCAGCAGCCAAGAAAGAAAACTGTTTTTT. Protein: CASSQERKLFF.